This T cell receptor (beta chain) was found in a study of blood T cell repertoires in COVID-19. Turning to the study itself: The origin of the acute and convalescent COVID-19 samples was the United States, Italy and Spain.

This CDR3 comprises 13 residues. The V and J ends lost 4 bases and 7 bases respectively, with 11 bases between them. Germline V CDR1 and CDR2: SEHNR, FQNEAQ (reference sequence). In the authors' workflow: Amplification from reference gene primers served as the basis for estimated nucleated cell counts. Some clones are missing from TCRdb's copy, which holds only in-frame ones; the method was immunoSEQ multiplex PCR. V, J and clone size are those of that table, while D and trimming were read from the DNA. This table holds 300,000 or so clones, just under 90% found once. This sequence originates from a woman aged 40-49 years with acute or convalescent COVID-19. Input material: peripheral blood. This rearrangement joins TRBV7-9 to TRBJ2-1, with D uncertain. The CDR3 here is CASSSLLRNEQFF. The CDR3 DNA reads TGTGCCAGCAGCTCACTCCTCCGGAATGAGCAGTTCTTC.